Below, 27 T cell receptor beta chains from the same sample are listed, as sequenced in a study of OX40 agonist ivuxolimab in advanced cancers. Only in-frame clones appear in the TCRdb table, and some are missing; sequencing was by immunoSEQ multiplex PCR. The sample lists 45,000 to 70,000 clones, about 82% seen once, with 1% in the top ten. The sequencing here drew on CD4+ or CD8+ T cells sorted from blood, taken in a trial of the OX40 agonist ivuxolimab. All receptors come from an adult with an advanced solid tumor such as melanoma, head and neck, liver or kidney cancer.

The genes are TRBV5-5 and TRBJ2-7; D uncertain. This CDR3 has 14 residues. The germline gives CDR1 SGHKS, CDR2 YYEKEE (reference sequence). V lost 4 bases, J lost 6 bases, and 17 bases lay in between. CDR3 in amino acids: CASSPAGLTGEQYF. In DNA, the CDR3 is TGTGCCAGCAGCCCCGCCGGGTTAACTGGCGAGCAGTACTTC.

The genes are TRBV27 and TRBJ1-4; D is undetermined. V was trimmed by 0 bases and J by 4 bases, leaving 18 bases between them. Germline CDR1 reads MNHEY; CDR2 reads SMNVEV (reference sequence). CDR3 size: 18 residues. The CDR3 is CASSLSGLDHSVNEKLFF. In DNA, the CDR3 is TGTGCCAGCAGTTTATCCGGGTTAGACCATTCCGTTAATGAAAAACTGTTTTTT. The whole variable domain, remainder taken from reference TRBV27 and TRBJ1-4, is EAQVTQNPRYLITVTGKKLTVTCSQNMNHEYMSWYRQDPGLGLRQIYYSMNVEVTDKGDVPEGYKVSRKEKRNFPLILESPSPNQTSLYFCASSLSGLDHSVNEKLFFGSGTQLSVL.

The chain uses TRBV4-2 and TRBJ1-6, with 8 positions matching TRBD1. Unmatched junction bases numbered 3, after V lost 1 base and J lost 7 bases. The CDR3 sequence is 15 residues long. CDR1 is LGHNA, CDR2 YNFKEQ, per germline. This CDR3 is CASSQGQGRNSPLHF. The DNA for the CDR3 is TGTGCCAGCAGCCAAGGACAGGGGAGAAATTCACCCCTCCACTTT.

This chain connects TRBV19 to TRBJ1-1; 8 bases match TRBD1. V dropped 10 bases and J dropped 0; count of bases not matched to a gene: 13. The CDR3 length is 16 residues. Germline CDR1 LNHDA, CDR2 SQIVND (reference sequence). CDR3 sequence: CATIRDRNLMNTEAFF. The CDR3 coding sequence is TGTGCCACCATCCGGGACAGGAACCTAATGAACACTGAAGCTTTCTTT.

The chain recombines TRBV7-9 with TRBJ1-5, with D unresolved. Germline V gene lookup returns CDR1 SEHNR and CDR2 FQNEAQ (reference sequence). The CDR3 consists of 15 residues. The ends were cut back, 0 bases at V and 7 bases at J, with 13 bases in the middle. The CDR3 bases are TGTGCCAGCAGCTTAGCAGTGTCTGGGCGGCAGCCCCAGCATTTT. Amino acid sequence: CASSLAVSGRQPQHF.

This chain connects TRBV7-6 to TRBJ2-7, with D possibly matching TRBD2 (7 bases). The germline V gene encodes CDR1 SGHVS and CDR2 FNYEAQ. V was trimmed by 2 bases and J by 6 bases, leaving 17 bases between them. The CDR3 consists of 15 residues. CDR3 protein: CASSLITGGRGEQYF. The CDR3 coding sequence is TGTGCCAGCAGCTTAATTACCGGGGGGCGGGGCGAGCAGTACTTC.

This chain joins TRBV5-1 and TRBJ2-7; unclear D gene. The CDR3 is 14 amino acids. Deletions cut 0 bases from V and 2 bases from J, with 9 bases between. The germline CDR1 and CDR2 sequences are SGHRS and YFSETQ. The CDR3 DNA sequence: TGCGCCAGCAGCTTGGCCCACGGAACCTACGAGCAGTACTTC. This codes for CASSLAHGTYEQYF.

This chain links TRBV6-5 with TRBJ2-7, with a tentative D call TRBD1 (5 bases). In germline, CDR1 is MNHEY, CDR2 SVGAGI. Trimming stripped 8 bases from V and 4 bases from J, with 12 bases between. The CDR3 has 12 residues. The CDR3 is CASGASIYEQYF. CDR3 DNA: TGTGCCAGCGGGGCGTCGATATACGAGCAGTACTTC.

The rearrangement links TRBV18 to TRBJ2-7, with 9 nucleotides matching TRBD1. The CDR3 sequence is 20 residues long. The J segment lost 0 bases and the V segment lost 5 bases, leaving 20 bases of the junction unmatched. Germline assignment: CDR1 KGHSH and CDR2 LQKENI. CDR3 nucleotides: TGTGCCAGCTCAGAAAGACACCCGTTATTGGGACAGGGTTTCTCCTACGAGCAGTACTTC. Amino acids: CASSERHPLLGQGFSYEQYF.

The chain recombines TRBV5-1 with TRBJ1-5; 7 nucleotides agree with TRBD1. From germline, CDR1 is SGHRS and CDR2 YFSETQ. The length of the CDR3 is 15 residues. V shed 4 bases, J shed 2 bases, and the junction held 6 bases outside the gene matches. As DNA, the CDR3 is TGCGCCAGCAGCGTGACAGGGATGGGCAATCAGCCCCAGCATTTT. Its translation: CASSVTGMGNQPQHF.

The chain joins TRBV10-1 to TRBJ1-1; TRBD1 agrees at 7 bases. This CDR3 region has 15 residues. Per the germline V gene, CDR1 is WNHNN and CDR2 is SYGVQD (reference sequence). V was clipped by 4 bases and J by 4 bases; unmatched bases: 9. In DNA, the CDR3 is TGCGCCAGCAGTGGCAGTACAGGGGCCAGCACTGAAGCTTTCTTT. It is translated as CASSGSTGASTEAFF.

CDR3 sequence (DNA): TGCGCCAGCAGCTTGACGGGGTTGAACATTCAGTACTTC. Translating it yields CASSLTGLNIQYF. The rearrangement uses TRBV5-1 and TRBJ2-4; TRBD2 is a possible D gene (5 bases). The CDR3 covers 13 residues. The V gene's germline CDR1 is SGHRS and CDR2 YFSETQ. Deletions cut 1 base from V and 7 bases from J, with 9 bases between.

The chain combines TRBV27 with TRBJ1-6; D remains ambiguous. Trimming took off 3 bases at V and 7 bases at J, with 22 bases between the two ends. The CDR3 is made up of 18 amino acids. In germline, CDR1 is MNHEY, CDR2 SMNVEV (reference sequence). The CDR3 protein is CASSLAAVSAPGNSPLHF. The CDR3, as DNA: TGTGCCAGCAGTTTGGCGGCAGTTTCCGCCCCGGGAAATTCACCCCTCCACTTT.

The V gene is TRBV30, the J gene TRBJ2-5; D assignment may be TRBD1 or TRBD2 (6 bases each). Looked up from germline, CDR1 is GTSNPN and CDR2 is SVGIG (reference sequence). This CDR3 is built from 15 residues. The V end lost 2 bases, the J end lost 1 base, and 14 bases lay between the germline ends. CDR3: CAWSPTGALQETQYF. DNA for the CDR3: TGTGCCTGGAGTCCTACGGGGGCCCTCCAAGAGACCCAGTACTTC.

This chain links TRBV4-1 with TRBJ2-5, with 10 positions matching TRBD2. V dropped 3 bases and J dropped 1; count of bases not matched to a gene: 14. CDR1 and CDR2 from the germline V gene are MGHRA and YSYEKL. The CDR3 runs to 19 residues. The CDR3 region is CASSQTGSGGTITQETQYF. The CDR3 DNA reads TGCGCCAGCAGCCAGACAGGTAGCGGGGGGACCATTACCCAAGAGACCCAGTACTTC.

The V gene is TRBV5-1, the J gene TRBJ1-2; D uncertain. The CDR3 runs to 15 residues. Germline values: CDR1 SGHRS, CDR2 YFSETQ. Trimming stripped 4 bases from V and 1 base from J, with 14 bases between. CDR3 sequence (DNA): TGCGCCAGCAGCGAAGGACCGGAATTTAACTATGGCTACACCTTC. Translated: CASSEGPEFNYGYTF.

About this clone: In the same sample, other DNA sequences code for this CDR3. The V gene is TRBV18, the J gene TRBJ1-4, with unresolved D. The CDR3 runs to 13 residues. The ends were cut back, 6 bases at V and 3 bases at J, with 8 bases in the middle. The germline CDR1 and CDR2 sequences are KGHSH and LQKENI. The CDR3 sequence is CASSPGPNEKLFF. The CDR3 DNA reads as TGTGCCAGCTCCCCTGGGCCTAATGAAAAACTGTTTTTT.

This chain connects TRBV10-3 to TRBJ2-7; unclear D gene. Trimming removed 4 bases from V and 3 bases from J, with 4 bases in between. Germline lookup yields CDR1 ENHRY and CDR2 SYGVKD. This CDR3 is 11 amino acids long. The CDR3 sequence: CAISGGYEQYF. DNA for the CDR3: TGTGCCATCAGTGGGGGCTACGAGCAGTACTTC.

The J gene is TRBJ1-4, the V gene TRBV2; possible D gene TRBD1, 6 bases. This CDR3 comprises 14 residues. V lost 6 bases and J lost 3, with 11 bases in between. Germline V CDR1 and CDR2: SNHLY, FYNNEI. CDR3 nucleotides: TGTGCCAGCAGGACAGGAGGCTCTAATGAAAAACTGTTTTTT. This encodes CASRTGGSNEKLFF. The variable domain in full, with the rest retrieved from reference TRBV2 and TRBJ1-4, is EPEVTQTPSHQVTQMGQEVILRCVPISNHLYFYWYRQILGQKVEFLVSFYNNEISEKSEIFDDQFSVERPDGSNFTLKIRSTKLEDSAMYFCASRTGGSNEKLFFGSGTQLSVL.

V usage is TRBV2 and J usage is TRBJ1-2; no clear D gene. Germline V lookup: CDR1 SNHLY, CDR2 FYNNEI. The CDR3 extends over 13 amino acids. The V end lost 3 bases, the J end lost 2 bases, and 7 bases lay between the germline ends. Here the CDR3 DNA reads TGTGCCAGCAGTGAGGAACTGAACTATGGCTACACCTTC. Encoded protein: CASSEELNYGYTF.

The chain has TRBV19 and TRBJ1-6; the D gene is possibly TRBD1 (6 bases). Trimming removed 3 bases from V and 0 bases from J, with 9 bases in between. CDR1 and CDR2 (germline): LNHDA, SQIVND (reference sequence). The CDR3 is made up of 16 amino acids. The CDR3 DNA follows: TGTGCCAGTAGTATTTTAGGGGGCTCCTATAATTCACCCCTCCACTTT. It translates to CASSILGGSYNSPLHF.

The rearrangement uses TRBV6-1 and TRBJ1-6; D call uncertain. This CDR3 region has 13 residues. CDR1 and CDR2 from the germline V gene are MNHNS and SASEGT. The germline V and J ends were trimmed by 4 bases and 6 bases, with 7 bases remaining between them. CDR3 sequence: CASSGVINSPLHF. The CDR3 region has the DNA TGTGCCAGCAGTGGGGTCATTAATTCACCCCTCCACTTT.

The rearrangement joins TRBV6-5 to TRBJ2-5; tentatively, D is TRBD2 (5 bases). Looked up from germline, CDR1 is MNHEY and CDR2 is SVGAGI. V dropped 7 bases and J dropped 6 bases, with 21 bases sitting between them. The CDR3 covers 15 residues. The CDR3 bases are TGTGCCAGCAAGGAGTGGACCCCATCGGGGAAGACCCAGTACTTC. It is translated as CASKEWTPSGKTQYF.

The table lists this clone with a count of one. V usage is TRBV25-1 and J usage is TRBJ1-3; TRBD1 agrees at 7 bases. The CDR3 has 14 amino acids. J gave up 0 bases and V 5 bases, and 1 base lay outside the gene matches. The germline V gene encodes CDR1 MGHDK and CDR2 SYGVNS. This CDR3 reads CASSRDSSGNTIYF. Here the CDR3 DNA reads TGTGCCAGCAGTAGGGACAGCTCTGGAAACACCATATATTTT.

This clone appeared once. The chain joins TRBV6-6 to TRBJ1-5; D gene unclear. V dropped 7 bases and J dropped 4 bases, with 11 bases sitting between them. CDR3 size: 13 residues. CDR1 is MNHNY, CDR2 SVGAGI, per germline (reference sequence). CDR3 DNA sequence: TGTGCCAGCACCAATAACTGGAATCAGCCCCAGCATTTT. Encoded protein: CASTNNWNQPQHF.

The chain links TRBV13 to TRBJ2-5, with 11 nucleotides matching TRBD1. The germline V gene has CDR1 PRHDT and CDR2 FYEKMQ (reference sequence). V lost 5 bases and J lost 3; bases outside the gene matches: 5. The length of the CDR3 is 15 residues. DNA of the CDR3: TGTGCCAGCAGCCATCGGACAGGGGGCGAAGAGACCCAGTACTTC. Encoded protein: CASSHRTGGEETQYF.

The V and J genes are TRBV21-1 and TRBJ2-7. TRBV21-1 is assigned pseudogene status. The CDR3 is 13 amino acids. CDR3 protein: CASSISASYEQYF. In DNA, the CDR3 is TGTGCCAGCAGCATTTCCGCCTCCTACGAGCAGTACTTC.